Shown below are 19 T cell receptor beta chains from a single sample sequenced in a study of neoadjuvant anti-PD-1 for oral cavity cancer. Profiled with immunoSEQ multiplex PCR; TCRdb holds only in-frame clones, not every one. The table lists roughly 60,000 clones, 79% of them singletons. Sequencing used PBMCs, obtained before nivolumab (anti-PD-1) treatment. Receptors originate from a person aged 35-79 years with oral cavity squamous cell carcinoma.

This clone showed up just a few times. Written as DNA, the CDR3 is TGCGCCAGCAGCTTTGCAGGAGGCAGGGCAGATACGCAGTATTTT. Translated: CASSFAGGRADTQYF. The chain recombines TRBV5-1 with TRBJ2-3; D may correspond to TRBD1 or TRBD2 (5 bases each). Germline assignment: CDR1 SGHRS and CDR2 YFSETQ. Deletions cut 2 bases from V and 4 bases from J, with 14 bases between. The CDR3 extends over 15 amino acids.

This chain uses TRBV5-4 with TRBJ1-1, with D uncertain. The germline CDR1 and CDR2 sequences are SGHNT and YYREEE (reference sequence). This CDR3 spans 13 amino acids. V lost 0 bases, J lost 0 bases, and 3 bases lay in between. CDR3 amino acids: CASSLGLNTEAFF. The CDR3 DNA is TGTGCCAGCAGCTTGGGCTTGAACACTGAAGCTTTCTTT.

This clone was seen more than once but under ten times. V and J are TRBV7-6 and TRBJ1-3; possible D gene TRBD1, 5 bases. Trimming took 0 bases from V and 0 from J, leaving 9 bases between them. CDR3 length: 16 residues. Germline V gives CDR1 SGHVS, CDR2 FNYEAQ. CDR3 loop: CASSLAPGGSGNTIYF. CDR3 nucleotides: TGTGCCAGCAGCTTAGCGCCGGGGGGCTCTGGAAACACCATATATTTT.

The chain links TRBV6-6 to TRBJ2-4; a possible D gene is TRBD2 (6 bases). Germline V CDR1 and CDR2: MNHNY, SVGAGI (reference sequence). Trimming took 4 bases from V and 0 from J, leaving 7 bases between them. The CDR3 length is 14 residues. The CDR3 here is CASSSGLAKNIQYF. The CDR3 DNA is TGTGCCAGCAGTTCGGGACTAGCCAAAAACATTCAGTACTTC.

The rearrangement joins TRBV2 to TRBJ2-2; perhaps TRBD1 as D (5 bases). The CDR3 sequence is 16 residues long. In germline, CDR1 is SNHLY, CDR2 FYNNEI. V shed 3 bases and J shed 3 bases, with 14 bases lying between them. CDR3 nucleotides: TGTGCCAGCAGTGATTTTTCCAGGGCGCACACCGGGGAGCTGTTTTTT. Encoded protein: CASSDFSRAHTGELFF.

V gene TRBV6-6 combines with J gene TRBJ2-2, with D possibly called TRBD1 or TRBD2 (5 bases each). Germline V gene lookup returns CDR1 MNHNY and CDR2 SVGAGI (reference sequence). The CDR3 spans 13 residues. V lost 8 bases to trimming and J lost 4 bases, with 11 bases between them. This CDR3 is CASRGAATGELFF. The CDR3, as DNA: TGTGCCAGCCGAGGGGCGGCCACCGGGGAGCTGTTTTTT.

The gene calls are TRBV5-1 and TRBJ1-2, with D maybe TRBD1 (6 bases). This CDR3 is built from 14 residues. From germline, CDR1 is SGHRS and CDR2 YFSETQ. V was clipped by 1 base and J by 5 bases, with 12 bases between them. The CDR3, as DNA: TGCGCCAGCAGCTTGAAACAGGGAGGATATGGCTACACCTTC. Protein sequence: CASSLKQGGYGYTF.

J is TRBJ2-2 and V is TRBV2; the D call may be TRBD1 or TRBD2 (5 bases each). Trimming removed 2 bases at V and 5 bases at J, with 12 bases between. The CDR3 loop spans 15 amino acids. CDR1 is SNHLY, CDR2 FYNNEI, per germline. DNA of the CDR3: TGTGCCAGCAGTGAAAGAGGGGCCTGGACCGGGGAGCTGTTTTTT. Translation: CASSERGAWTGELFF. The entire variable domain, with the rest obtained from reference TRBV2 and TRBJ2-2, is as follows: EPEVTQTPSHQVTQMGQEVILRCVPISNHLYFYWYRQILGQKVEFLVSFYNNEISEKSEIFDDQFSVERPDGSNFTLKIRSTKLEDSAMYFCASSERGAWTGELFFGEGSRLTVL.

This clone was seen a single time. The rearrangement uses TRBV5-1 and TRBJ2-1; 8 bases match TRBD2. V lost 1 base and J lost 10; bases outside the gene matches: 13. Germline CDR1 reads SGHRS; CDR2 reads YFSETQ. The CDR3 is made up of 16 amino acids. CDR3 sequence reads: CASSLLAGGEVGEQFF. The CDR3 coding sequence is TGCGCCAGCAGCTTGCTAGCGGGCGGGGAGGTTGGCGAGCAGTTCTTC.

Many counts were recorded for this clone. V usage is TRBV5-4 and J usage is TRBJ1-6, with no clear D. Germline CDR1 and CDR2: SGHNT and YYREEE (reference sequence). V was cut by 0 bases and J by 6 bases, with 7 bases left in between. The CDR3 is 14 amino acids. CDR3 region: CASSLAGPNSPLHF. CDR3 sequence (DNA): TGTGCCAGCAGCTTGGCCGGGCCTAATTCACCCCTCCACTTT.

The chain carries TRBV6-5 and TRBJ1-2; no clear D gene. The germline V gene has CDR1 MNHEY and CDR2 SVGAGI. The CDR3 extends over 11 amino acids. V gave up 5 bases and J gave up 6 bases, with 7 bases separating them. CDR3 coding DNA: TGTGCCAGCAGTCCGAAGGATGGCTACACCTTC. It is translated as CASSPKDGYTF.

This rearrangement joins TRBV5-1 to TRBJ1-5, with 8 bases fitting TRBD1. Per the germline V gene, CDR1 is SGHRS and CDR2 is YFSETQ. V gave up 0 bases and J gave up 1 base; unmatched junction bases: 0. CDR3 length: 15 amino acids. The CDR3 reads CASSLGTGSNQPQHF. The CDR3 DNA reads TGCGCCAGCAGCTTGGGGACAGGGAGCAATCAGCCCCAGCATTTT.

This rearrangement joins TRBV25-1 to TRBJ1-2, with TRBD1 matching over 7 bases. Trimming removed 1 base from V and 2 bases from J; junction bases left unmatched: 1. CDR1 MGHDK and CDR2 SYGVNS come from the germline V gene. CDR3 length: 14 residues. The CDR3 loop reads CASSESGQNYGYTF. The DNA for the CDR3 is TGTGCCAGCAGTGAATCGGGACAGAACTATGGCTACACCTTC.

The chain is built from TRBV9 and TRBJ1-2; a possible D gene is TRBD1 (6 bases). The V and J ends lost 0 bases and 4 bases respectively, with 16 bases between them. This CDR3 has 16 amino acids. From germline, CDR1 is SGDLS and CDR2 YYNGEE. DNA of the CDR3: TGTGCCAGCAGCGTAGGAGGCAGGGGAGTAGCCTATGGCTACACCTTC. As protein: CASSVGGRGVAYGYTF.

This clone was picked up one time. This chain connects TRBV5-4 to TRBJ1-1; a weak D match, TRBD1 (6 bases). V lost 4 bases and J lost 1, with 11 bases in between. CDR1 is SGHNT, CDR2 YYREEE, per germline (reference sequence). CDR3 size: 14 residues. CDR3 residues: CASSRQVGNTEAFF. The CDR3 region has the DNA TGTGCCAGCAGCAGACAGGTCGGGAACACTGAAGCTTTCTTT.

CDR3 protein: CASTSGGETQYF. CDR3 coding DNA: TGTGCCAGCACATCGGGGGGAGAGACCCAGTACTTC. The chain is built from TRBV6-1 and TRBJ2-5, with 7 bases that match TRBD2. The CDR3 has 12 amino acids. The germline gives CDR1 MNHNS, CDR2 SASEGT. V gave up 7 bases and J gave up 4 bases; unmatched junction bases: 3.

The chain carries TRBV9 and TRBJ2-3; TRBD2 agrees at 11 bases. Germline trimming cut 1 base from V and 5 bases from J; bases unmatched to any gene: 12. The CDR3 runs to 18 residues. Germline-derived CDR1 and CDR2 are SGDLS and YYNGEE. The CDR3, as DNA: TGTGCCAGCAGCGTATGGGGACTAGCGGATTCCCAGGGAGATACGCAGTATTTT. Translating gives CASSVWGLADSQGDTQYF.

The chain recombines TRBV11-2 with TRBJ1-2; unclear D gene. Germline CDR1 SGHAT, CDR2 FQNNGV. With 2 bases removed from V and 7 bases from J, the gap between germline ends came to 11 bases. This CDR3 comprises 13 residues. This chain's CDR3 is CASSLTERTGYTF. Here the CDR3 DNA reads TGTGCCAGCAGCTTAACGGAGAGGACTGGCTACACCTTC.

The DNA of the CDR3 is TGTGCCAGCAGCTCCTCCGGAGGGGGGGGAGCCTATGGCTACACCTTC. Translated: CASSSSGGGGAYGYTF. The V call is TRBV7-8, the J call TRBJ1-2; D is perhaps TRBD1 (6 bases). This CDR3 is 16 amino acids long. The germline V and J ends were trimmed by 4 bases and 4 bases, with 19 bases remaining between them. Germline assignment: CDR1 SGHVS and CDR2 FQNEAQ.